This TCR beta chain is drawn from a study of cytomegalovirus exposure and HLA in healthy donors. Whole-study findings and limits: The later analysis indicated that the majority of CMV-associated TCR beta chains appeared HLA-restricted. Later analysis identified about 18,000 TCR beta sequences associated with HLA alleles, using a false discovery rate threshold of 0.05.

A remark on this clone: Its cognate antigen is unknown.

The PCR contained 60 Vbeta and 13 Jbeta primers. TCRdb's table, derived via immunoSEQ multiplex PCR, lists solely in-frame clones and lacks some. The sample records under 250,000 clones, around 83% being singletons. V lost 6 bases, J lost 0 bases, and 17 bases lay in between. This CDR3 is built from 16 residues. The germline CDR1 and CDR2 sequences are MGHDK and SYGVNS. The sequenced sample was PBMCs. This receptor was obtained from a girl aged 2-10 years in good health and CMV-seronegative. This sequence joins TRBV25-1 and TRBJ1-1, with no clear D. The CDR3 coding sequence is TGTGCCAGCAGAGAAAGCGCGCAAAACATGAACACTGAAGCTTTCTTT. It translates to CASRESAQNMNTEAFF. Full variable domain (remainder filled in from reference TRBV25-1 and TRBJ1-1): EADIYQTPRYLVIGTGKKITLECSQTMGHDKMYWYQQDPGMELHLIHYSYGVNSTEKGDLSSESTVSRIRTEHFPLTLESARPSHTSQYLCASRESAQNMNTEAFFGQGTRLTVV.